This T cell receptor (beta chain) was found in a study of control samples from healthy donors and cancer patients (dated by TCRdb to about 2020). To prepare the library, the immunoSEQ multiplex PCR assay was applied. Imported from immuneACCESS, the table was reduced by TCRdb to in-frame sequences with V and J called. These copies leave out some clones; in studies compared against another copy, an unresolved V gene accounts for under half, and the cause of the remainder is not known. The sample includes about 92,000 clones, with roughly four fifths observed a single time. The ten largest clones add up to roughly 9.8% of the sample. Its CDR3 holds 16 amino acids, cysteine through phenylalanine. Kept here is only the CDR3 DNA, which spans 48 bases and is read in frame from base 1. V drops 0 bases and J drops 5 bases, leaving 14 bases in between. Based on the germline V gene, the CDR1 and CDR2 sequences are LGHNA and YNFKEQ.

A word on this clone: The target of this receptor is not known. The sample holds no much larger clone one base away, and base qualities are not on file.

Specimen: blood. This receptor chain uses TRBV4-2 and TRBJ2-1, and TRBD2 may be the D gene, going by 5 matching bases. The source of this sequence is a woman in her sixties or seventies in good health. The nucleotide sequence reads TGTGCCAGCAGCCAAGAGGACTGGAAAGTTGACAATGAGCAGTTCTTC. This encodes CASSQEDWKVDNEQFF.